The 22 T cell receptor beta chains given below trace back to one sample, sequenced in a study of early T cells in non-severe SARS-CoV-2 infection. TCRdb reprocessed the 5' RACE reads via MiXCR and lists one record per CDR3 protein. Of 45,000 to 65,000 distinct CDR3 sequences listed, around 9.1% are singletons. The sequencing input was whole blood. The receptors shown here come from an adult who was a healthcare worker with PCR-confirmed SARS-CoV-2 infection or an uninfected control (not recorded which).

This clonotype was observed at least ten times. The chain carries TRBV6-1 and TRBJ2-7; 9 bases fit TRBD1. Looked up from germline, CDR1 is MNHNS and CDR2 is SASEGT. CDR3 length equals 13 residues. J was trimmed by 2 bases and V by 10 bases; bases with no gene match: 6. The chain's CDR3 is CATRGTGPYEQYF. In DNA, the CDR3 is TGTGCCACCCGGGGGACAGGGCCCTACGAGCAGTACTTC.

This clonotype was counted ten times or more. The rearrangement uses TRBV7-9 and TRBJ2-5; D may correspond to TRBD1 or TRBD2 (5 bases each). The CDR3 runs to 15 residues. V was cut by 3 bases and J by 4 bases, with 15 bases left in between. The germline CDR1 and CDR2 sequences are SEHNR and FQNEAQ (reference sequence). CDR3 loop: CASSFDRGPGETQYF. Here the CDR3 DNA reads TGTGCCAGCAGCTTCGACAGAGGGCCGGGAGAGACCCAGTACTTC.

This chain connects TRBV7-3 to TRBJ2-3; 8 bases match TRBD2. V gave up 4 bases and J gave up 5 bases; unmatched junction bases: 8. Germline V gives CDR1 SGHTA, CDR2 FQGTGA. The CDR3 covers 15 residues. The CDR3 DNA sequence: TGTGCCAGCAGCTCAGCCGGGGGGGCCGGAGATACGCAGTATTTT. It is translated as CASSSAGGAGDTQYF.

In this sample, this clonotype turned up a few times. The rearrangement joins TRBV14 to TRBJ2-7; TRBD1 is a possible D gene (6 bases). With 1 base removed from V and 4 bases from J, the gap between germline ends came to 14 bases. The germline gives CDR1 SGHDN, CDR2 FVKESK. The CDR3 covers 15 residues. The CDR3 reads CASSQGWGLMYEQYF. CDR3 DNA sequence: TGTGCCAGCAGCCAAGGTTGGGGGCTTATGTACGAGCAGTACTTC. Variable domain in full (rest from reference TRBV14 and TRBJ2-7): EAGVTQFPSHSVIEKGQTVTLRCDPISGHDNLYWYRRVMGKEIKFLLHFVKESKQDESGMPNNRFLAERTGGTYSTLKVQPAELEDSGVYFCASSQGWGLMYEQYFGPGTRLTVT.

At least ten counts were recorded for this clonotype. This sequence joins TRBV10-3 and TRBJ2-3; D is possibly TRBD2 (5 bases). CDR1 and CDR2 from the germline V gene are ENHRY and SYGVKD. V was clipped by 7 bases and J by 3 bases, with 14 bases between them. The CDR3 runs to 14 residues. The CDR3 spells CAITARGSTDTQYF. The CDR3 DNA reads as TGTGCCATCACCGCGCGTGGGAGTACAGATACGCAGTATTTT.

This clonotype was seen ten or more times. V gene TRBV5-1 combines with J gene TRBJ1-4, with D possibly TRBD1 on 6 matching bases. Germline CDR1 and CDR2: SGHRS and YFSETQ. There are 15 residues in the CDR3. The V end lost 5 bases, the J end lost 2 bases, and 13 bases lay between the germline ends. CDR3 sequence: CASSGGPGTNEKLFF. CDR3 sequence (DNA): TGCGCCAGCAGTGGGGGGCCCGGGACTAATGAAAAACTGTTTTTT.

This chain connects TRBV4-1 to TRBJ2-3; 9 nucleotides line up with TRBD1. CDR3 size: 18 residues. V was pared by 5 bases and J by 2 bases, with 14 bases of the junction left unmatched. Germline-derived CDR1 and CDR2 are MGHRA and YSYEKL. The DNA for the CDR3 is TGCGCCAGCAGCGGGGGACAGGGATTTCGCTTAAACACAGATACGCAGTATTTT. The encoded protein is CASSGGQGFRLNTDTQYF.

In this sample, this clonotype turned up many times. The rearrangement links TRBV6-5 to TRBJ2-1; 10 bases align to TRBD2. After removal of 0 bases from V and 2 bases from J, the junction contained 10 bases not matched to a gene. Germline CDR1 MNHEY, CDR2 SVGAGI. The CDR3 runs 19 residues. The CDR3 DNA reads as TGTGCCAGCAGTTACTCGGTGTTTCAGCGGGGGGGAACCTACAATGAGCAGTTCTTC. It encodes CASSYSVFQRGGTYNEQFF.

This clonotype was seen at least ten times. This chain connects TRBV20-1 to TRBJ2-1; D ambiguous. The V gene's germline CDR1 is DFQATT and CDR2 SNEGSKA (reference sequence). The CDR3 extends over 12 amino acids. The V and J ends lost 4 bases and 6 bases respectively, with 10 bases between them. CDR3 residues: CSAMTVFNEQFF. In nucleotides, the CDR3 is TGCAGTGCTATGACGGTCTTCAATGAGCAGTTCTTC.

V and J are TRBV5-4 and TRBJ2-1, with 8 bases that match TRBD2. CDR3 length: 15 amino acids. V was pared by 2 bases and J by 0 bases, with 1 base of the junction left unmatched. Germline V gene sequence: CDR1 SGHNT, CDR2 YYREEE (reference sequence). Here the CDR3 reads CASSFTSGSYNEQFF. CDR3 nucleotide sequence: TGTGCCAGCAGCTTTACTAGCGGCTCCTACAATGAGCAGTTCTTC.

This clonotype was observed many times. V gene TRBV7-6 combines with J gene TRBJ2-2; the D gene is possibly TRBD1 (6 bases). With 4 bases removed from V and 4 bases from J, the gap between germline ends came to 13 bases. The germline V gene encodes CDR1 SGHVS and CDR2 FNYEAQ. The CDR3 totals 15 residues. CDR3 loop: CASSSTGIGTGELFF. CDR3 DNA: TGTGCCAGCAGCTCCACAGGGATCGGCACCGGGGAGCTGTTTTTT.

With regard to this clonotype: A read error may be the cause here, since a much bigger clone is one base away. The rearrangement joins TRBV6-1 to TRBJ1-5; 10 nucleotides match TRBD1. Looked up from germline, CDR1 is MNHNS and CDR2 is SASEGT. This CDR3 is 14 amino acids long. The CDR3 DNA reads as TGTGCCATCAGTGTAAGACAGGGGGCTCAGCCCCAGCATTTT. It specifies CAISVRQGAQPQHF.

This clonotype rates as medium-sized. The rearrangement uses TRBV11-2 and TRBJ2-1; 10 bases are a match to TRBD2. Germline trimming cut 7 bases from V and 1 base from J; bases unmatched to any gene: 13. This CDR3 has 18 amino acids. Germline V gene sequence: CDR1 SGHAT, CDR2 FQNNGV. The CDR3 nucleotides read TGTGCCAGCAACGGCGAAACAGCGGGAGGGGGGTCCTACAATGAGCAGTTCTTC. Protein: CASNGETAGGGSYNEQFF.

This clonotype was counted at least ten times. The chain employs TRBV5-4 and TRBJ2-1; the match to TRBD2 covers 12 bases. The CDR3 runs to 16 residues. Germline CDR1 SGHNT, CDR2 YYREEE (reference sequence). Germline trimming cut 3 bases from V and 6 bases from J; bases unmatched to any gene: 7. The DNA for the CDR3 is TGTGCCAGCAGCTCCCCTGCTAGCGGGAGGGCCAATGAGCAGTTCTTC. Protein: CASSSPASGRANEQFF.

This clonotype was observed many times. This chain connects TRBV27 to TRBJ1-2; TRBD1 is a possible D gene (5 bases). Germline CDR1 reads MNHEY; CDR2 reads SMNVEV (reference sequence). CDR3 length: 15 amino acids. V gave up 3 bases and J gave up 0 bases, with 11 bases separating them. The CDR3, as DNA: TGTGCCAGCAGTTTTACTCCAGGGTCTAACTATGGCTACACCTTC. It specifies CASSFTPGSNYGYTF.

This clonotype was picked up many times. CDR3 nucleotides: TGTGCCAGCACTTTCAACAGGCACTTTGTCTCCGGTGAGCAGTTCTTC. As protein: CASTFNRHFVSGEQFF. This chain links TRBV6-2 or TRBV6-3 with TRBJ2-1; possible D gene TRBD1, 5 bases. Germline CDR1 is MNHEY and CDR2 is SVGEGT. The CDR3 is 16 residues long. V lost 7 bases to trimming and J lost 9 bases, with 25 bases between them.

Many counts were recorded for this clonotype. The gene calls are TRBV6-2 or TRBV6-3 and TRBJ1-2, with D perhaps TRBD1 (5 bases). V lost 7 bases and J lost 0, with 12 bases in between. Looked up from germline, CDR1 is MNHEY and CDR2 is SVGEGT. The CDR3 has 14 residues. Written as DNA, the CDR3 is TGTGCCAGCACGGAAGACAGCCCTAACTATGGCTACACCTTC. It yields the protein CASTEDSPNYGYTF.

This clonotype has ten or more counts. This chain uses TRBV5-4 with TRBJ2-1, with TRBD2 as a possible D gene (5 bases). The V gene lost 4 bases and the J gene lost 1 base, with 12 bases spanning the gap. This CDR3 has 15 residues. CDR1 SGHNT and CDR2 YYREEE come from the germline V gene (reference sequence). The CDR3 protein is CASSTRTGSYNEQFF. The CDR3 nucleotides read TGTGCCAGCAGCACCAGGACGGGATCCTACAATGAGCAGTTCTTC.

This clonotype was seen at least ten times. CDR3 residues: CASSTGRDTEAFF. The CDR3 nucleotides read TGTGCCAGTTCAACAGGGCGGGACACTGAAGCTTTCTTT. This chain links TRBV6-5 with TRBJ1-1; tentative D call: TRBD1 (6 bases). Deletions cut 9 bases from V and 3 bases from J, with 14 bases between. The germline CDR1 and CDR2 sequences are MNHEY and SVGAGI. This CDR3 contains 13 residues.

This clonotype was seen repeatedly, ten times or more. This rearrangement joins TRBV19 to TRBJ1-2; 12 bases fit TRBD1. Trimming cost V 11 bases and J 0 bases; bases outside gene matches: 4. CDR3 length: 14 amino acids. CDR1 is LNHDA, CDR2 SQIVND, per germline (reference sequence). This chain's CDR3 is CASGTGGSNYGYTF. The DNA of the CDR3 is TGTGCCTCTGGGACAGGGGGCTCTAACTATGGCTACACCTTC.

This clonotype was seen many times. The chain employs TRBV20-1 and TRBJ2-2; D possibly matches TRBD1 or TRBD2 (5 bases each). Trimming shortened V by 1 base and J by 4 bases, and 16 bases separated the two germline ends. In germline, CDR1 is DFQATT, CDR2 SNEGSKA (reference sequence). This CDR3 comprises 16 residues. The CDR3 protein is CSARAWGTGTTGELFF. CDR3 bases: TGCAGTGCTAGAGCGTGGGGGACCGGTACCACCGGGGAGCTGTTTTTT.

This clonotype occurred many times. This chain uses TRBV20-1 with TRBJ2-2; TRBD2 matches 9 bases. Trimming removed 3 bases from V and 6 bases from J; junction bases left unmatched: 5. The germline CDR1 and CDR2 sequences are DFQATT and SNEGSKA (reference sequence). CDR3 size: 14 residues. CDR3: CSASSGRLAGELFF. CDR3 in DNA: TGCAGTGCTAGTAGCGGGAGATTGGCCGGGGAGCTGTTTTTT.